This T cell receptor beta chain was recorded in a study of blood T cells in healthy people across ages. A second roughly 6 to 11 cycle PCR used barcoded and J-beta primers. Each sample provided no less than 2.5 million CDR3-containing paired-end reads. MiXCR, applied by TCRdb to the 5' RACE reads, yields one record per CDR3 protein. Altogether about 750,000 distinct CDR3 sequences are present, about 53% being singletons, with the ten largest covering about two fifths. With respect to this clonotype: The germline gene is not matched at one end of the junction; a read error may be the cause.

The length of the CDR3 is 15 residues. Germline CDR1 reads DFQATT; CDR2 reads SNEGSKA (reference sequence). The sequence was obtained from a man aged 80 or over in good health. Sequencing used blood. This chain uses TRBV20-1 with TRBJ2-7; tentative D call: TRBD2 (6 bases). The DNA for the CDR3 is TGCAGTGCTAGTCCGGGAGCGGGCTACTCCTATGAGCAGTACTTC. Translated: CSASPGAGYSYEQYF.